The 12 T cell receptor beta chains reported below all come from one sample, sequenced in a study of PD-L1 blockade in urothelial cancer (TCRdb year 2017). The protocol used for the library was the immunoSEQ multiplex PCR assay. As stored in TCRdb, this immuneACCESS dataset retains in-frame rearrangements with V and J assigned. A fraction of the clones does not appear; measured against another copy, unresolved V genes explain less than half of the discrepancy, and the remainder lacks a known reason. The sample table shows approximately 38,000 clones, and approximately 86% are seen once. The ten most abundant clones make up 24% of the sample. Sample time point, as interpreted from the label and publication: peripheral blood 6 weeks after treatment start. The sample was PBMCs, taken around atezolizumab (anti-PD-L1) treatment. Receptors originate from a man in his sixties with urothelial cancer.

V gene TRBV5-6 combines with J gene TRBJ2-7, with TRBD1 as a possible D gene (7 bases). V lost 5 bases to trimming and J lost 2 bases, with 20 bases between them. CDR1 and CDR2 (germline): SGHDT, YYEEEE. The CDR3 extends over 16 amino acids. The CDR3 loop is CASRSDDRDFPYEQYF. CDR3 nucleotides: TGTGCCAGCAGGAGCGACGACAGGGACTTTCCCTACGAGCAGTACTTC.

This clone was counted a single time. The chain carries TRBV5-4 and TRBJ2-1; tentative D call: TRBD1 (6 bases). Germline V gene data show CDR1 as SGHNT and CDR2 as YYREEE (reference sequence). V lost 0 bases, J lost 12 bases, and 13 bases lay in between. The CDR3 extends over 13 amino acids. This CDR3 is CASSLVQGLGQFF. CDR3 sequence (DNA): TGTGCCAGCAGCTTGGTACAGGGATTAGGGCAGTTCTTC. The full variable domain, its missing parts supplied by reference TRBV5-4 and TRBJ2-1, is ETGVTQSPTHLIKTRGQQVTLRCSSQSGHNTVSWYQQALGQGPQFIFQYYREEENGRGNFPPRFSGLQFPNYSSELNVNALELDDSALYLCASSLVQGLGQFFGPGTRLTVL.

The chain's CDR3 is CASSGSNEQFF. CDR3 in DNA: TGTGCCAGCAGCGGGAGCAATGAGCAGTTCTTC. The chain couples TRBV9 to TRBJ2-1; D gene unclear. This CDR3 comprises 11 residues. Trimming pared 3 bases from V and 6 bases from J, leaving 4 bases between. The germline V gene encodes CDR1 SGDLS and CDR2 YYNGEE.

The V call is TRBV7-2, the J call TRBJ1-2, with a possible D match to TRBD1 (6 bases). Trimming took off 1 base at V and 7 bases at J, with 13 bases between the two ends. Germline V gene data show CDR1 as SGHTA and CDR2 as FQGNSA. This CDR3 has 14 amino acids. The CDR3 bases are TGTGCCAGCAGCTTAGTGGCTGGGGGCAGTGGCTACACCTTC. This sequence encodes CASSLVAGGSGYTF.

This clone was counted a few times. The gene calls are TRBV7-6 and TRBJ1-2, with TRBD1 matching over 8 bases. After removal of 5 bases from V and 9 bases from J, the junction contained 5 bases not matched to a gene. The CDR3 extends over 12 amino acids. Germline-derived CDR1 and CDR2 are SGHVS and FNYEAQ. The CDR3 sequence: CASSGGQGSYTF. In DNA, the CDR3 is TGTGCCAGCAGCGGAGGACAGGGCAGCTACACCTTC.

This clone showed up just a few times. This chain uses TRBV28 with TRBJ1-5, with D possibly being TRBD1 (6 bases). Trimming left V 5 bases short and J 7 bases short, with 18 bases between. From germline, CDR1 is MDHEN and CDR2 SYDVKM. This CDR3 comprises 15 residues. Written as DNA, the CDR3 is TGTGCCAGCAGTAGCCGGGACACTAGGGTACAGCCCCAGCATTTT. This gives the protein CASSSRDTRVQPQHF. Looking up the rest from reference TRBV28 and TRBJ1-5 gives the full variable domain: DVKVTQSSRYLVKRTGEKVFLECVQDMDHENMFWYRQDPGLGLRLIYFSYDVKMKEKGDIPEGYSVSREKKERFSLILESASTNQTSMYLCASSSRDTRVQPQHFGDGTRLSIL.

The chain recombines TRBV5-4 with TRBJ1-2; 8 bases are a match to TRBD1. The CDR3 has 16 amino acids. Trimming at V came to 2 bases and at J to 0 bases, leaving 6 bases not matched to a gene. Per the germline V gene, CDR1 is SGHNT and CDR2 is YYREEE (reference sequence). The CDR3 protein is CASSFAGGQANYGYTF. CDR3 coding DNA: TGTGCCAGCAGCTTTGCAGGGGGACAGGCTAACTATGGCTACACCTTC. Using reference TRBV5-4 and TRBJ1-2 for the parts outside the CDR3, the full variable domain is ETGVTQSPTHLIKTRGQQVTLRCSSQSGHNTVSWYQQALGQGPQFIFQYYREEENGRGNFPPRFSGLQFPNYSSELNVNALELDDSALYLCASSFAGGQANYGYTFGSGTRLTVV.

The chain is built from TRBV13 and TRBJ1-2; the match to TRBD1 covers 7 bases. CDR1 and CDR2 from the germline V gene are PRHDT and FYEKMQ (reference sequence). This CDR3 has 15 amino acids. The V segment lost 5 bases and the J segment 0 bases; nucleotides outside the gene matches: 6. In nucleotides, the CDR3 is TGTGCCAGCAGCCCCAGGACAGGACCTAACTATGGCTACACCTTC. Its translation is CASSPRTGPNYGYTF.

This clone has just a few counts. This chain joins TRBV7-2 and TRBJ2-3, with 9 nucleotides matching TRBD2. The germline CDR1 and CDR2 sequences are SGHTA and FQGNSA. V lost 1 base, J lost 4 bases, and 3 bases stayed unmatched. This CDR3 is built from 15 residues. The CDR3 reads CASSLGAGGPDTQYF. The CDR3 DNA reads as TGTGCCAGCAGCTTAGGGGCGGGGGGGCCAGATACGCAGTATTTT.

This CDR3 is CASSAGQNYGYTF. The CDR3 DNA follows: TGTGCCAGCAGCGCGGGACAGAACTATGGCTACACCTTC. This rearrangement joins TRBV5-4 to TRBJ1-2; TRBD1 matches 7 bases. Trimming took 4 bases from V and 2 from J; bases not matched to a gene: 2. This CDR3 comprises 13 residues. Germline V gene sequence: CDR1 SGHNT, CDR2 YYREEE (reference sequence).

This clone was recorded only once. In nucleotides, the CDR3 is TGTGCCAGCTCACCTGACAGGCTTGCTACCGGGGAGCTGTTTTTT. It codes for CASSPDRLATGELFF. The V call is TRBV18, the J call TRBJ2-2; possible D gene TRBD1, 6 bases. Germline V gene sequence: CDR1 KGHSH, CDR2 LQKENI. The CDR3 runs 15 residues. Trimming left V 3 bases short and J 5 bases short, with 13 bases between.

The V call is TRBV5-8, the J call TRBJ2-1; no clear D. V lost 0 bases and J 5 bases, leaving 9 bases between the germline ends. The CDR3 consists of 14 residues. Germline CDR1 reads SGHTS; CDR2 reads YDEGEE. The CDR3 protein is CASSLARLDNEQFF. For the CDR3, the DNA is TGTGCCAGCAGCTTGGCTAGATTGGACAATGAGCAGTTCTTC.